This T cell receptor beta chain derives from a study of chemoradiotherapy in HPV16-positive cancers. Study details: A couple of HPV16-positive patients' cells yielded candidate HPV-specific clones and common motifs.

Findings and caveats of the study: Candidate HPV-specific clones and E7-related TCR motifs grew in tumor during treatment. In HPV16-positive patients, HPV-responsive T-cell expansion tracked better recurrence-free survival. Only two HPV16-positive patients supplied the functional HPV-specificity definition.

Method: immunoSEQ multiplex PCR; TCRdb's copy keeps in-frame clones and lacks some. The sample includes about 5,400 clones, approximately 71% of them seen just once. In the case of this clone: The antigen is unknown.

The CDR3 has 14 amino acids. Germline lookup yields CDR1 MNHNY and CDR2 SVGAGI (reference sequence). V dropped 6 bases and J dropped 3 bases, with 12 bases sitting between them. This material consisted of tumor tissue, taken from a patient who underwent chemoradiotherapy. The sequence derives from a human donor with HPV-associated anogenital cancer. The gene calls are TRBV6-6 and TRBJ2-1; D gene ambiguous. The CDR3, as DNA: TGTGCCAGCAGGAGGATCCCCGTCTACAATGAGCAGTTCTTC. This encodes CASRRIPVYNEQFF.